The TCR beta chain described here comes from a study of immunodeficiency (dated by TCRdb to the late 2010s). About the full investigation: Repertoire analysis was done to look for VDJ recombination defects and oligoclonality. Here is what the overall study found, with its caveats: Severe oligoclonality, judged by top-100 and total clonotype frequencies, was seen in patient CD8+ but not CD4+ T cells. V-J pairing and productive entropy of CD4+ T cells appeared to be similar between patients and controls. In entropy comparisons, n=3 (open circles) was shown for patients versus healthy controls, and a thymic development effect was only suggested as possible.

On this clone: Its recognized antigen is unknown. Base quality data are lacking; no much larger clone is found one base away.

Before TCR sequencing, CD3+CD4+ T cells were sorted out of fresh PBMCs. After extraction using the QIAamp DNA Blood Mini Kit, genomic DNA was sent off for immunoSEQ repertoire analysis. CDR3 regions were amplified by multiplex PCR from a standard quantity of genomic DNA template. The PCR products underwent sequencing on an Illumina platform. Processing in the source paper ran as follows. Alignment of sequences to a reference was performed, and V, D and J gene definitions were taken from IMGT. To eliminate PCR and sequencing errors, a nearest-neighbor clustering algorithm combined closely related sequences. V, D and J usage in productive unique and total sequences was analyzed using ImmunoSEQ Analyzer tools and R version 3.6.1. The immuneACCESS repertoire file appears here via TCRdb, limited to in-frame rearrangements. These files lack a portion of the clones; in checked studies, under half of the deficit traces to unresolved V genes, and the cause of the others is not known. The DNA gave D and trimming, while V, J and clone size come from that table. Across this sample there are a few thousand clones, with under 95% seen only once. The ten largest clones represent 4.3% of the sample.

The CDR3 covers 12 residues, taking in both the cysteine and the phenylalanine. Solely the CDR3 DNA is kept, with 36 bases framed from the first base. Taken from the germline V gene, the CDR1 and CDR2 loops are SGHVS and FQNEAQ. V is reduced by 1 base and J by 3 bases, leaving a spacing of 4 bases between them. The sequence derives from a human donor in good health. The rearranged chain carries TRBV7-8 and TRBJ2-7, with the D gene uncertain. Sequenced material: CD4+ T cells from blood. The base sequence is TGTGCCAGCAGCTTAGTCAGCTACGAGCAGTACTTC. Its protein reads: CASSLVSYEQYF.